This T cell receptor beta chain was profiled in a study of blood T cell repertoires in COVID-19. Study at large: The origin of the acute and convalescent COVID-19 samples was the United States, Italy and Spain. T cells, B-cell-depleted T cells, or PBMCs provided the cDNA or gDNA that served as material.

Under the authors' procedure: Nucleated cell number was recorded as an estimate derived from reference gene primer amplification. Here immunoSEQ multiplex PCR was the method, and the copy in TCRdb shows in-frame clones only, minus some. That table gives V, J and clone size, and the DNA gave D and trimming. The data hold some 240,000 clones, with 70% to 85% observed a single time. This CDR3 has 15 amino acids. The germline V gene has CDR1 KGHSH and CDR2 LQKENI. Trimming shortened V by 2 bases and J by 2 bases, and 12 bases separated the two germline ends. The chain links TRBV18 to TRBJ1-2, with TRBD1 as a possible D gene (5 bases). This TCR derives from a woman at least 80 years old with acute or convalescent COVID-19. The sample was peripheral blood. The CDR3 nucleotides read TGTGCCAGCTCACCAGCTCAGGGAAACAACTATGGCTACACCTTC. It yields the protein CASSPAQGNNYGYTF. Complete variable domain (other parts from reference TRBV18 and TRBJ1-2): NAGVMQNPRHLVRRRGQEARLRCSPMKGHSHVYWYRQLPEEGLKFMVYLQKENIIDESGMPKERFSAEFPKEGPSILRIQQVVRGDSAAYFCASSPAQGNNYGYTFGSGTRLTVV.